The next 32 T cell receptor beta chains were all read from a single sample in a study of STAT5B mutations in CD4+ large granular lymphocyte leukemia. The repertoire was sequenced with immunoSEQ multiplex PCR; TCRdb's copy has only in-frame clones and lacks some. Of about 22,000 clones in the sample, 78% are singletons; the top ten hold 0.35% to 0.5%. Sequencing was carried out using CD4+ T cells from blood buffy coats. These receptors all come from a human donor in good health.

DNA of the CDR3: TGTGCCAGCAGCGTCGGGACGAGCTCCTACAATGAGCAGTTCTTC. Translated: CASSVGTSSYNEQFF. The V gene is TRBV11-2, the J gene TRBJ2-1; D tentatively reads TRBD1 or TRBD2 (5 bases each). The CDR3 runs to 15 residues. V lost 5 bases and J 0 bases, leaving 11 bases between the germline ends. Germline lookup yields CDR1 SGHAT and CDR2 FQNNGV.

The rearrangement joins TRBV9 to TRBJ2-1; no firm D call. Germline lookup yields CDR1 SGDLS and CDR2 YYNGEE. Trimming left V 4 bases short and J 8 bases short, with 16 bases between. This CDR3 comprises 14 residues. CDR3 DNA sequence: TGTGCCAGCAGCCCCGCCAAGGAGCACCATGAGCAGTTCTTC. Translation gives CASSPAKEHHEQFF.

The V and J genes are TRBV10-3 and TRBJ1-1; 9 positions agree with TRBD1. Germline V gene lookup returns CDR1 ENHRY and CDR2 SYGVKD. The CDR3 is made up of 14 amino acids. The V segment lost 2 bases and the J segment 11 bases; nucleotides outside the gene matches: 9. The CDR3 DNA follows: TGTGCCATCAGTGAGAACTCCGGGACAGGGCGCGCTTTCTTT. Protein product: CAISENSGTGRAFF.

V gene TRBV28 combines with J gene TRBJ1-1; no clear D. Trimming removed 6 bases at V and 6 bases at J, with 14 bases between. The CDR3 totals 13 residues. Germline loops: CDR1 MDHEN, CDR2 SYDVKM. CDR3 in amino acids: CASSGTDLPEAFF. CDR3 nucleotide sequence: TGTGCCAGCAGCGGAACGGACCTCCCTGAAGCTTTCTTT.

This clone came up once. The CDR3 nucleotides are TGTGCCGCCTCCTTCCCGGGACTATCCTCCTACGAGCAGTACTTC. Its protein product is CAASFPGLSSYEQYF. The J gene is TRBJ2-7, the V gene TRBV28; 7 bases map to TRBD2. This CDR3 contains 15 residues. The V segment lost 11 bases and the J segment 0 bases; nucleotides outside the gene matches: 13. Per germline, CDR1 MDHEN and CDR2 SYDVKM. The full variable domain, in which reference TRBV28 and TRBJ2-7 provide the parts outside the CDR3, is DVKVTQSSRYLVKRTGEKVFLECVQDMDHENMFWYRQDPGLGLRLIYFSYDVKMKEKGDIPEGYSVSREKKERFSLILESASTNQTSMYLCAASFPGLSSYEQYFGPGTRLTVT.

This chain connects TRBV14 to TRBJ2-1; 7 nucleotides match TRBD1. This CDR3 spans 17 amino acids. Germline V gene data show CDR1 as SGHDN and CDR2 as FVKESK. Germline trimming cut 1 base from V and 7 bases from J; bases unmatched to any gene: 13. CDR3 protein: CASSQATGLSPKNEQFF. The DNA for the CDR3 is TGTGCCAGCAGCCAAGCGACAGGGCTATCCCCCAAGAATGAGCAGTTCTTC.

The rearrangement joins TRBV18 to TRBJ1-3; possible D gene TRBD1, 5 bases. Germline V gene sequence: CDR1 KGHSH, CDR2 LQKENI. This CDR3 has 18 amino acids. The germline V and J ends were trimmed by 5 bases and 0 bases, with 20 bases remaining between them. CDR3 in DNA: TGTGCCAGCTCAACCTTACCAGGGATGTCGAACTCTGGAAACACCATATATTTT. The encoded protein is CASSTLPGMSNSGNTIYF.

CDR3: CASSVQGNYGYTF. In nucleotides, the CDR3 is TGCGCCAGCAGCGTACAAGGGAACTATGGCTACACCTTC. The chain has TRBV4-1 and TRBJ1-2; D unclear. CDR1 MGHRA and CDR2 YSYEKL come from the germline V gene. Trimming cost V 5 bases and J 2 bases, with 9 bases left between them. CDR3 length: 13 amino acids.

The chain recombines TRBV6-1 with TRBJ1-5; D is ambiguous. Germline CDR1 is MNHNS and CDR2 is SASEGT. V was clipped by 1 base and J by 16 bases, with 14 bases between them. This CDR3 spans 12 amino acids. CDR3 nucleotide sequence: TGTGCCAGCAGTGAAGTCGGGGTTCTTCTACATTTT. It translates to CASSEVGVLLHF.

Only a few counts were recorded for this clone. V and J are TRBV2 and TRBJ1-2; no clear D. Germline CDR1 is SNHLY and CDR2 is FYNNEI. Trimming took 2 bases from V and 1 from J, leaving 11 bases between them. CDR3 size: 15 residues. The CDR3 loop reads CASSERRMGNYGYTF. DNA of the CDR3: TGTGCCAGCAGTGAACGGAGGATGGGTAACTATGGCTACACCTTC.

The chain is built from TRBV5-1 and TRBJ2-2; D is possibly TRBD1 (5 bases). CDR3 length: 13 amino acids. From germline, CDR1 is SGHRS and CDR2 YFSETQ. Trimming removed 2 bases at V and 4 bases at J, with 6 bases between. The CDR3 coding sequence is TGCGCCAGCAGCTTAGGGGCCACCGGGGAGCTGTTTTTT. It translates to CASSLGATGELFF.

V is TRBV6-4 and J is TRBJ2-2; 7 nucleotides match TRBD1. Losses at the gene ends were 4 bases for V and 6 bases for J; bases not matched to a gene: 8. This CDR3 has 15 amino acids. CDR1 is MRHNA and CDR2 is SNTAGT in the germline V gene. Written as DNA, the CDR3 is TGTGCCAGCAGTGCTCGACAGGGCGGCGCCGGGGAGCTGTTTTTT. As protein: CASSARQGGAGELFF.

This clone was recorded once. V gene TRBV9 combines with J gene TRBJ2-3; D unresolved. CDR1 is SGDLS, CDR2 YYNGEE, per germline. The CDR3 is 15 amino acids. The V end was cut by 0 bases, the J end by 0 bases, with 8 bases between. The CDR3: CASSVVGFSTDTQYF. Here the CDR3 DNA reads TGTGCCAGCAGCGTAGTGGGCTTCAGCACAGATACGCAGTATTTT.

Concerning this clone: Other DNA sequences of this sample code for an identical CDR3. CDR3 DNA sequence: TGTGCCAGCTCACCGGGACTAGTCTCCTACGAGCAGTACTTC. This gives the protein CASSPGLVSYEQYF. The chain uses TRBV18 and TRBJ2-7, with TRBD2 matching over 8 bases. The CDR3 loop spans 14 amino acids. J was trimmed by 0 bases and V by 3 bases; bases with no gene match: 1. Germline CDR1 KGHSH, CDR2 LQKENI.

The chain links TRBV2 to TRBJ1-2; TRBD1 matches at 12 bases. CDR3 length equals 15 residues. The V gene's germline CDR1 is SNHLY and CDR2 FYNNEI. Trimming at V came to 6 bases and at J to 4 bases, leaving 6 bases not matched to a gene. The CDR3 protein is CASSAGTGGIYGYTF. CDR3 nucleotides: TGTGCCAGCAGCGCCGGGACAGGGGGCATCTATGGCTACACCTTC.

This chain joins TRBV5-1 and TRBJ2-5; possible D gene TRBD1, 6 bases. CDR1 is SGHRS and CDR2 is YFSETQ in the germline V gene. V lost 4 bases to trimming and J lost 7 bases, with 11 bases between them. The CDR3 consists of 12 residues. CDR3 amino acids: CASSLQGGTQYF. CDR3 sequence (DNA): TGCGCCAGCAGCCTACAGGGTGGGACCCAGTACTTC.

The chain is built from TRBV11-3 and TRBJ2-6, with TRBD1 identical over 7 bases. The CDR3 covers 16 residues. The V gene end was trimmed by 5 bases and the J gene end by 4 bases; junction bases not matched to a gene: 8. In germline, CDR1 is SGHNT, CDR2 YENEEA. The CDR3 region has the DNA TGTGCCAGCAGCCCGAGACAGGGTCTAGGGGCCAACGTCCTGACTTTC. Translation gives CASSPRQGLGANVLTF.

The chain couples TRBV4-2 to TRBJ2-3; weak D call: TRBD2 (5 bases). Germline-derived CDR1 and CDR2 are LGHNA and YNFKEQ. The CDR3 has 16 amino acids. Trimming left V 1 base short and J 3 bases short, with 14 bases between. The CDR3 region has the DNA TGTGCCAGCAGCCAAGGGTTTGGACTTAGGACAGATACGCAGTATTTT. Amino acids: CASSQGFGLRTDTQYF.

This CDR3 reads CASSALRGGDIQYF. CDR3 sequence (DNA): TGTGCCAGTAGTGCGCTCAGGGGAGGGGACATTCAGTACTTC. This sequence joins TRBV19 and TRBJ2-4, with D tentatively TRBD2 (7 bases). The germline V gene has CDR1 LNHDA and CDR2 SQIVND (reference sequence). Trimming shortened V by 5 bases and J by 8 bases, and 16 bases separated the two germline ends. This CDR3 is built from 14 residues.

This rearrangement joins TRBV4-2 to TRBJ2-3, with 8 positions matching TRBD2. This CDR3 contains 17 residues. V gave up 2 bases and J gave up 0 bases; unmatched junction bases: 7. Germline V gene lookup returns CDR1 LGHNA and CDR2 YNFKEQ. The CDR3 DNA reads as TGTGCCAGCAGCCAACCCTCGGGGGGGGCTAGCACAGATACGCAGTATTTT. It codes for CASSQPSGGASTDTQYF.

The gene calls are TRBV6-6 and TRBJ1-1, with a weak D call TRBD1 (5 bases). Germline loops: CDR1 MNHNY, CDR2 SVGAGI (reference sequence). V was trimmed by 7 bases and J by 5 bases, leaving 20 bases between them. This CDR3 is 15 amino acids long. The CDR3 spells CASTPGGGRRTEAFF. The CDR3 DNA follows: TGTGCCAGCACTCCCGGCGGGGGGAGAAGGACTGAAGCTTTCTTT.

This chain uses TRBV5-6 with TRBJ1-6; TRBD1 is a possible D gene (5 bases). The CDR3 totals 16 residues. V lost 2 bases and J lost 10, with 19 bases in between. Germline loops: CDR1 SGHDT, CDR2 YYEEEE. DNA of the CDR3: TGTGCCAGCAGCTTTGACGGCTTCGGGGGAGGATCACCCCTCCACTTT. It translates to CASSFDGFGGGSPLHF.

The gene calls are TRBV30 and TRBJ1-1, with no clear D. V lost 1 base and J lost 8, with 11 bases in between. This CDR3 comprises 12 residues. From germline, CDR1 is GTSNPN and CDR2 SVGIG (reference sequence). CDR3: CAWSAGYPEAFF. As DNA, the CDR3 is TGTGCCTGGAGTGCGGGTTACCCCGAAGCTTTCTTT.

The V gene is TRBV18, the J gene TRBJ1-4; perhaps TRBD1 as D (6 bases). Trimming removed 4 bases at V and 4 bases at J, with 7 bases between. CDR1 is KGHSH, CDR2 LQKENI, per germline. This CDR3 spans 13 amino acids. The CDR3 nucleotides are TGTGCCAGCTCACGACAGGATAATGAAAAACTGTTTTTT. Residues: CASSRQDNEKLFF.

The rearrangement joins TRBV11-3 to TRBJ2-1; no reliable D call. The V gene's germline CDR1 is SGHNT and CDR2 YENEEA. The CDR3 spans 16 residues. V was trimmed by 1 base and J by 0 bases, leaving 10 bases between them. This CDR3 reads CASSLGATHSYNEQFF. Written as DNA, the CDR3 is TGTGCCAGCAGCTTAGGGGCTACCCACTCCTACAATGAGCAGTTCTTC.

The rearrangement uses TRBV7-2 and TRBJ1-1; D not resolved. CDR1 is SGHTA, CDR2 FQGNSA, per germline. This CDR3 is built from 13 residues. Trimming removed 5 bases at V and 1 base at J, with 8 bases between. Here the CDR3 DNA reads TGTGCCAGCAGCATCGGTAGGAACACTGAAGCTTTCTTT. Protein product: CASSIGRNTEAFF.

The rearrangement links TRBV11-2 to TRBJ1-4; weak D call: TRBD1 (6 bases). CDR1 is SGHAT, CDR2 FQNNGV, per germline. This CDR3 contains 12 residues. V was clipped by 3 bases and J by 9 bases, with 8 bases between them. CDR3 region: CASSFQGKKLFF. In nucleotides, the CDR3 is TGTGCCAGCAGCTTTCAGGGGAAAAAACTGTTTTTT.

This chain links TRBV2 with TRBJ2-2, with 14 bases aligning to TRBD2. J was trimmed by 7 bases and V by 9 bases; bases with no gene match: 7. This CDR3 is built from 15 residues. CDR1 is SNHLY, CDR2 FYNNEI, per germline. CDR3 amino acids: CASGTSGSFLGELFF. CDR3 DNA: TGTGCCAGTGGGACTAGCGGGAGTTTCCTCGGGGAGCTGTTTTTT.

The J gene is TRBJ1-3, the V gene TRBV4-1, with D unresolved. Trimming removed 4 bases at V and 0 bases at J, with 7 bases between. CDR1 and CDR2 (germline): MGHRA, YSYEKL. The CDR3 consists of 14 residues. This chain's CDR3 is CASSLGHSGNTIYF. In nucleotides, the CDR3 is TGCGCCAGCAGCCTCGGCCACTCTGGAAACACCATATATTTT.

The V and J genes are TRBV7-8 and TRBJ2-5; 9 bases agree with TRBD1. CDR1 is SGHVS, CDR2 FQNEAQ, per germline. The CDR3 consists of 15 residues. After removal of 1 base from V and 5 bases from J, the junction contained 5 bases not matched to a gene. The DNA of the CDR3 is TGTGCCAGCAGCTTAGACGGGACAGGGTGGGAGACCCAGTACTTC. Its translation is CASSLDGTGWETQYF.

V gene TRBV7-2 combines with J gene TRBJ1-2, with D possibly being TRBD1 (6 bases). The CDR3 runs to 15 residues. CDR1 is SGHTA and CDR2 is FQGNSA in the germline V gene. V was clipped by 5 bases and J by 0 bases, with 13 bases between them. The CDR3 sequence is CASSLQRGSNYGYTF. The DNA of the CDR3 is TGTGCCAGCAGCCTTCAGAGGGGGTCTAACTATGGCTACACCTTC.

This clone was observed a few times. CDR3 region: CASSQDNSNQPQHF. The CDR3 DNA reads as TGCGCCAGCAGCCAAGACAACAGTAATCAGCCCCAGCATTTT. The rearrangement uses TRBV4-1 and TRBJ1-5; no firm D call. This CDR3 spans 14 amino acids. The V end lost 0 bases, the J end lost 4 bases, and 7 bases lay between the germline ends. Germline assignment: CDR1 MGHRA and CDR2 YSYEKL.